Following are 22 T cell receptor beta chains from one sample sequenced in a study of shared clonotypes between healthy human individuals. Some clones are missing from TCRdb's copy, which holds only in-frame ones; the method was immunoSEQ multiplex PCR. The table lists approximately 2.3 million clones, roughly 93% of them singletons, with around 0.4% in the top ten. The source material was naive CD4+ T cells from PBMCs. The sample's subset: CD45RA+ positively selected. The receptors stem from a man younger than 30 in good health. Some clones in this sample may be carry-over from other donors' samples.

This chain joins TRBV19 and TRBJ2-1, with 8 positions matching TRBD2. The trim removed 1 base at V and 7 bases at J, leaving 9 bases unmatched. The CDR3 totals 16 residues. Germline lookup yields CDR1 LNHDA and CDR2 SQIVND (reference sequence). CDR3 in DNA: TGTGCCAGTAGTATAGGGGGGACTAGTCCTGGGAATGAGCAGTTCTTC. This translates into CASSIGGTSPGNEQFF. Supplemented by reference TRBV19 and TRBJ2-1, the full variable domain reads DGGITQSPKYLFRKEGQNVTLSCEQNLNHDAMYWYRQDPGQGLRLIYYSQIVNDFQKGDIAEGYSVSREKKESFPLTVTSAQKNPTAFYLCASSIGGTSPGNEQFFGPGTRLTVL.

The chain carries TRBV29-1 and TRBJ1-1, with a possible D match to TRBD1 (6 bases). Trimming left V 5 bases short and J 3 bases short, with 19 bases between. CDR3 size: 15 residues. CDR1 and CDR2 (germline): SQVTM, ANQGSEA. CDR3 DNA sequence: TGCAGCGTTCAGACCCAGGACAGTGAGTACACTGAAGCTTTCTTT. It translates to CSVQTQDSEYTEAFF.

V and J are TRBV2 and TRBJ2-7; a possible D gene is TRBD2 (5 bases). The CDR3 extends over 12 amino acids. Germline CDR1 is SNHLY and CDR2 is FYNNEI. V lost 6 bases, J lost 5 bases, and 11 bases lay in between. CDR3 DNA: TGTGCCAGCAGCCGTTTGGGAGACGAGCAGTACTTC. The encoded protein is CASSRLGDEQYF.

This CDR3 is CASSPPGQPYEQYF. CDR3 bases: TGTGCCAGCAGCCCACCGGGACAGCCCTACGAGCAGTACTTC. The rearrangement uses TRBV7-2 and TRBJ2-7, with 7 bases fitting TRBD1. J gave up 2 bases and V 5 bases, and 6 bases lay outside the gene matches. CDR3 length: 14 residues. Germline CDR1 is SGHTA and CDR2 is FQGNSA.

J is TRBJ1-4 and V is TRBV14; D gene unclear. Germline V gives CDR1 SGHDN, CDR2 FVKESK. This CDR3 is 11 amino acids long. V lost 1 base and J lost 11, with 5 bases in between. CDR3 coding DNA: TGTGCCAGCAGCCAAGGTTCCAAACTGTTTTTT. Translating gives CASSQGSKLFF. Full variable domain (outside the CDR3, taken from reference TRBV14 and TRBJ1-4): EAGVTQFPSHSVIEKGQTVTLRCDPISGHDNLYWYRRVMGKEIKFLLHFVKESKQDESGMPNNRFLAERTGGTYSTLKVQPAELEDSGVYFCASSQGSKLFFGSGTQLSVL.

This sequence joins TRBV5-1 and TRBJ2-5, with 8 positions matching TRBD1. The germline V gene encodes CDR1 SGHRS and CDR2 YFSETQ. This CDR3 is 15 amino acids long. V shed 3 bases and J 5 bases; nucleotides not matched to a gene: 9. The CDR3 here is CASSSTGGAGETQYF. CDR3 nucleotides: TGCGCCAGCAGCTCCACAGGGGGAGCTGGGGAGACCCAGTACTTC. Combining the CDR3 with reference TRBV5-1 and TRBJ2-5 gives the whole variable domain KAGVTQTPRYLIKTRGQQVTLSCSPISGHRSVSWYQQTPGQGLQFLFEYFSETQRNKGNFPGRFSGRQFSNSRSEMNVSTLELGDSALYLCASSSTGGAGETQYFGPGTRLLVL.

The rearrangement uses TRBV11-1 and TRBJ2-1; 10 bases match TRBD2. Germline trimming cut 5 bases from V and 0 bases from J; bases unmatched to any gene: 13. The CDR3 runs 19 residues. Germline CDR1 reads SGHAT; CDR2 reads FQDESV (reference sequence). The CDR3 protein is CASSPAPSSGSSSYNEQFF. The CDR3 DNA is TGTGCCAGCAGCCCGGCCCCCTCTAGCGGGAGTAGCTCCTACAATGAGCAGTTCTTC.

The chain uses TRBV10-3 and TRBJ2-5; no reliable D call. CDR3 size: 12 residues. Trimming removed 0 bases from V and 5 bases from J, with 4 bases in between. CDR1 is ENHRY, CDR2 SYGVKD, per germline. CDR3 DNA: TGTGCCATCAGTGAGTCGTGGGAGACCCAGTACTTC. Amino acid sequence: CAISESWETQYF.

The J gene is TRBJ2-3, the V gene TRBV5-6; D is perhaps TRBD1 (6 bases). Germline V CDR1 and CDR2: SGHDT, YYEEEE. This CDR3 is built from 14 residues. Trimming shortened V by 2 bases and J by 6 bases, and 13 bases separated the two germline ends. This chain's CDR3 is CASSLTRDKDTQYF. The CDR3 nucleotides read TGTGCCAGCAGCTTAACCCGGGACAAGGATACGCAGTATTTT. Complete variable domain (other parts from reference TRBV5-6 and TRBJ2-3): DAGVTQSPTHLIKTRGQQVTLRCSPKSGHDTVSWYQQALGQGPQFIFQYYEEEERQRGNFPDRFSGHQFPNYSSELNVNALLLGDSALYLCASSLTRDKDTQYFGPGTRLTVL.

This rearrangement joins TRBV10-3 to TRBJ1-2; D is possibly TRBD1 (6 bases). V lost 4 bases, J lost 4 bases, and 13 bases lay in between. The CDR3 is 14 residues long. The germline gives CDR1 ENHRY, CDR2 SYGVKD. CDR3 residues: CAISVPDSVYGYTF. The CDR3, as DNA: TGTGCCATCAGTGTCCCGGACAGCGTCTATGGCTACACCTTC.

The rearrangement uses TRBV2 and TRBJ2-5, with 12 bases that match TRBD2. The CDR3 spans 15 residues. J gave up 4 bases and V 6 bases, and 6 bases lay outside the gene matches. Germline CDR1 reads SNHLY; CDR2 reads FYNNEI. The CDR3 nucleotides are TGTGCCAGCAGGATACAGGGACTAGCGGGAGAGACCCAGTACTTC. Translated, it gives CASRIQGLAGETQYF.

V and J are TRBV5-8 and TRBJ1-2, with D perhaps TRBD1 (5 bases). Germline assignment: CDR1 SGHTS and CDR2 YDEGEE. Trimming stripped 5 bases from V and 0 bases from J, with 17 bases between. CDR3 size: 16 residues. CDR3 sequence reads: CASSRPRGLANYGYTF. In DNA form, the CDR3 reads TGTGCCAGCAGTAGGCCAAGGGGCCTAGCTAACTATGGCTACACCTTC.

The chain couples TRBV7-8 to TRBJ1-2; no reliable D call. Germline CDR1 reads SGHVS; CDR2 reads FQNEAQ. The ends were cut back, 4 bases at V and 6 bases at J, with 18 bases in the middle. The CDR3 spans 15 residues. The CDR3 sequence: CASSSPGIGWDGYTF. Here the CDR3 DNA reads TGTGCCAGCAGCTCCCCGGGCATAGGCTGGGATGGCTACACCTTC.

As for this clone: Other nucleotide sequences from this sample produce the same CDR3. The rearrangement joins TRBV18 to TRBJ2-5; 8 bases are shared with TRBD1. CDR3 length: 13 residues. V dropped 3 bases and J dropped 4; count of bases not matched to a gene: 1. Germline CDR1 reads KGHSH; CDR2 reads LQKENI. The CDR3 loop is CASSPGQGETQYF. Written as DNA, the CDR3 is TGTGCCAGCTCACCTGGACAGGGAGAGACCCAGTACTTC.

The chain uses TRBV7-3 and TRBJ1-1; D is unclear. The CDR3 totals 13 residues. From germline, CDR1 is SGHTA and CDR2 FQGTGA. V was pared by 5 bases and J by 4 bases, with 11 bases between. The CDR3 DNA sequence: TGTGCCAGCAGCCAAATGTCTGGCACTGAAGCTTTCTTT. Its protein product is CASSQMSGTEAFF.

V and J are TRBV9 and TRBJ2-5; D call uncertain. CDR3 length equals 16 residues. Trimming cost V 4 bases and J 1 base, with 17 bases left between them. Germline V gene data show CDR1 as SGDLS and CDR2 as YYNGEE. The CDR3 nucleotides are TGTGCCAGCAGCCCCTCCCAGACTGCTACCCAAGAGACCCAGTACTTC. It specifies CASSPSQTATQETQYF.

V and J are TRBV14 and TRBJ1-3; no firm D call. The CDR3 runs 17 residues. Germline CDR1 is SGHDN and CDR2 is FVKESK. V was cut by 4 bases and J by 0 bases, with 16 bases left in between. CDR3 sequence (DNA): TGTGCCAGCAGCCTCTGGGATACAGCTACCTCTGGAAACACCATATATTTT. Protein product: CASSLWDTATSGNTIYF. Combining the CDR3 with reference TRBV14 and TRBJ1-3 gives the whole variable domain EAGVTQFPSHSVIEKGQTVTLRCDPISGHDNLYWYRRVMGKEIKFLLHFVKESKQDESGMPNNRFLAERTGGTYSTLKVQPAELEDSGVYFCASSLWDTATSGNTIYFGEGSWLTVV.

The CDR3 DNA is TGTGCCAGCAGCTTGGACAGTAATGAAAAACTGTTTTTT. Its protein is CASSLDSNEKLFF. The chain recombines TRBV7-9 with TRBJ1-4, with D possibly being TRBD1 (6 bases). This CDR3 spans 13 amino acids. Germline CDR1 is SEHNR and CDR2 is FQNEAQ (reference sequence). The V gene lost 3 bases and the J gene lost 4 bases, with 6 bases spanning the gap. The whole variable domain, filled in from reference TRBV7-9 and TRBJ1-4, reads DTGVSQNPRHKITKRGQNVTFRCDPISEHNRLYWYRQTLGQGPEFLTYFQNEAQLEKSRLLSDRFSAERPKGSFSTLEIQRTEQGDSAMYLCASSLDSNEKLFFGSGTQLSVL.

The gene calls are TRBV7-3 and TRBJ2-1; D gene unclear. Germline CDR1 and CDR2: SGHTA and FQGTGA. This CDR3 is 14 amino acids long. The V end was cut by 6 bases, the J end by 0 bases, with 9 bases between. The CDR3 coding sequence is TGTGCCAGCAGTTACGGAAGCTCCTACAATGAGCAGTTCTTC. Its translation is CASSYGSSYNEQFF.

This clone has just a few counts. The chain has TRBV29-1 and TRBJ1-1, with no clear D. Germline V CDR1 and CDR2: SQVTM, ANQGSEA. Trimming shortened V by 3 bases and J by 0 bases, and 11 bases separated the two germline ends. The CDR3 has 14 amino acids. The CDR3 bases are TGCAGCGTTGAGAAGTTACTCGTGAACACTGAAGCTTTCTTT. Translating gives CSVEKLLVNTEAFF.

DNA of the CDR3: TGTGCCAGCAGCGCCGGGACAGGGGGCTCCGAGCAGTACTTC. Translated, it gives CASSAGTGGSEQYF. This chain uses TRBV28 with TRBJ2-7, with 12 bases matching TRBD1. From germline, CDR1 is MDHEN and CDR2 SYDVKM. With V trimmed by 6 bases and J by 6 bases, 6 bases remained unmatched. The CDR3 has 14 residues.

The chain joins TRBV6-1 to TRBJ2-3, with D perhaps matching TRBD1 (5 bases). CDR3 length equals 17 residues. Trimming took 1 base from V and 4 from J, leaving 18 bases between them. Germline lookup yields CDR1 MNHNS and CDR2 SASEGT. The CDR3 DNA sequence: TGTGCCAGCAGTGAAGGTTTGGTGGCAGGGTTGTCAGATACGCAGTATTTT. Translation gives CASSEGLVAGLSDTQYF.